Listed below are T cell receptor beta chains from one sample, sequenced in a study of blood T cell repertoires in COVID-19. Clones were read by immunoSEQ multiplex PCR, and TCRdb kept only the in-frame ones, dropping some. The sample shows roughly 100,000 clones, around four fifths of them seen only once. Sequencing used peripheral blood. Every receptor here comes from a man between 60 and 75 years old with acute or convalescent COVID-19. Each CDR3 is given with its conserved first and last residue. The D gene is left open where the match is weak. A row's size may be missing; if present it is once, few, many or a size class.

clone size: -; J gene: TRBJ1-5; V gene: TRBV20-1; D gene: -; CDR3 DNA: TGCAGTGCTACTGAACAGAATAGCAATCAGCCCCAGCATTTT; CDR3 protein: CSATEQNSNQPQHF
clone size: -; J gene: TRBJ1-2; V gene: TRBV9; D gene: TRBD1; CDR3 DNA: TGTGCCAGCAGCGCGGCGATGGACAGGGGCCTATTTAACTATGGCTACACCTTC; CDR3 protein: CASSAAMDRGLFNYGYTF
clone size: -; J gene: TRBJ2-3; V gene: TRBV3-1/TRBV3-2; D gene: -; CDR3 DNA: TGTGCCAGCAGCCCGCGATGGGGGCAGATAGATACGCAGTATTTT; CDR3 protein: CASSPRWGQIDTQYF
clone size: -; J gene: TRBJ2-7; V gene: TRBV7-8; D gene: TRBD2; CDR3 DNA: TGTGCCAGCAGCTTAATTACTAGCGGGAGTTACGAGCAGTACTTC; CDR3 protein: CASSLITSGSYEQYF
clone size: -; J gene: TRBJ2-7; V gene: TRBV7-2; D gene: -; CDR3 DNA: TGTGCCAGCAGCTTAGTTAGCAGCTACGAGCAGTACTTC; CDR3 protein: CASSLVSSYEQYF
clone size: -; J gene: TRBJ1-3; V gene: TRBV4-1; D gene: -; CDR3 DNA: TGCGCCAGCAGCCAAGCCCCCACAGGAGCTGGAAACACCATATATTTT; CDR3 protein: CASSQAPTGAGNTIYF
clone size: -; J gene: TRBJ2-1; V gene: TRBV28; D gene: TRBD2; CDR3 DNA: TGTGCCAGCAGTTTATTGACTTGGACTAGCGGGAGCCCCACCGCCAATGAGCAGTTCTTC; CDR3 protein: CASSLLTWTSGSPTANEQFF
clone size: -; J gene: TRBJ2-1; V gene: TRBV11-2; D gene: -; CDR3 DNA: TGTGCCAGCAGCTCAGGGGTAACCTCCTACAATGAGCAGTTCTTC; CDR3 protein: CASSSGVTSYNEQFF
clone size: -; J gene: TRBJ2-5; V gene: TRBV5-1; D gene: -; CDR3 DNA: TGCGCCAGCAGCCACCGACCGGGACTTAGGCAAGAGACCCAGTACTTC; CDR3 protein: CASSHRPGLRQETQYF
clone size: -; J gene: TRBJ1-1; V gene: TRBV13; D gene: TRBD1; CDR3 DNA: TGTGCCAGCAGCTTACGGGGGACAGTTCTCATACGTACTGAAGCTTTCTTT; CDR3 protein: CASSLRGTVLIRTEAFF
clone size: -; J gene: TRBJ2-7; V gene: TRBV6-5; D gene: -; CDR3 DNA: TGTGCCAGCAGTACTAGCTACGAGCAGTACTTC; CDR3 protein: CASSTSYEQYF
clone size: -; J gene: TRBJ1-3; V gene: TRBV11-3; D gene: TRBD1; CDR3 DNA: TGTGCCAGCAGCCAAGGGGGCGAGGGAAACACCATATATTTT; CDR3 protein: CASSQGGEGNTIYF
clone size: -; J gene: TRBJ2-1; V gene: TRBV5-5; D gene: TRBD2; CDR3 DNA: TGTGCCAGCAGATTGAGCGGGAGTTTCACCAATGAGCAGTTCTTC; CDR3 protein: CASRLSGSFTNEQFF
clone size: few; J gene: TRBJ2-1; V gene: TRBV5-1; D gene: -; CDR3 DNA: TGCGCCAGCATAGCCGCTCCGGACAGCTCCTACAATGAGCAGTTCTTC; CDR3 protein: CASIAAPDSSYNEQFF
clone size: -; J gene: TRBJ2-7; V gene: TRBV28; D gene: TRBD1; CDR3 DNA: TGTGCCAGCAGGGTGGGGACAGGAACCTACGAGCAGTACTTC; CDR3 protein: CASRVGTGTYEQYF